This T cell receptor (beta chain) was sequenced for a study of regulatory T cells in long-lasting Graves disease. CDR3 regions were amplified by Arm-PCR using iRepertoire HTBI primers to build TCR beta libraries. TCRdb re-derived calls from the multiplex PCR reads in MiXCR, one entry per CDR3 protein. The sample shows about 400,000 distinct CDR3 sequences, around 15% of them seen only once. The time point is: newly diagnosed GD, antithyroid drugs for less than 3 months. The authors made the TCR library using RNA they extracted from PBMCs. This clonotype was counted ten times or more. These data were likewise used in another study, on T cells in Graves' hyperthyroidism and ophthalmopathy.

The sample in question was peripheral blood mononuclear cells (PBMCs), obtained at new diagnosis, from a patient treated with antithyroid drugs. This TCR came from a woman aged 18-30 years with Graves disease.

In DNA, the CDR3 is TGCAGTGCCACCAGACTAGCGGGGGGGGACAATGAGCAGTTCTTC. Translating gives CSATRLAGGDNEQFF. The J gene is TRBJ2-1, the V gene TRBV20-1, with 14 bases matching TRBD2. There are 15 residues in the CDR3. Trimming removed 6 bases from V and 5 bases from J; junction bases left unmatched: 6. Germline CDR1 DFQATT, CDR2 SNEGSKA (reference sequence).